One sample yielded the 5 T cell receptor beta chains listed below, sequenced in a study of T cell responses to AZD1222 COVID-19 vaccine. This table comes from immunoSEQ multiplex PCR, and its TCRdb copy is limited to in-frame clones, with some not included. The sample has more than 95,000 clones, around nine tenths seen once. This material consisted of peripheral blood, taken on day 0 of AZD1222 vaccination. Source of these receptors: an adult in good health.

J is TRBJ1-5 and V is TRBV6-5; D gene unclear. Looked up from germline, CDR1 is MNHEY and CDR2 is SVGAGI. The CDR3 spans 16 residues. V was clipped by 2 bases and J by 2 bases, with 13 bases between them. The CDR3 DNA sequence: TGTGCCAGCAGTTACCTCCACCTGGGAGGCAATCAGCCCCAGCATTTT. Its translation: CASSYLHLGGNQPQHF.

The chain employs TRBV27 and TRBJ2-3, with 7 bases aligning to TRBD2. J was trimmed by 6 bases and V by 5 bases; bases with no gene match: 17. There are 17 residues in the CDR3. Germline-derived CDR1 and CDR2 are MNHEY and SMNVEV (reference sequence). Here the CDR3 DNA reads TGTGCCAGCAGTACCCTAGGTGGACTAGACAAGACTGATACGCAGTATTTT. Its translation: CASSTLGGLDKTDTQYF.

This chain joins TRBV28 and TRBJ1-2; 9 bases match TRBD1. This CDR3 has 15 amino acids. Germline CDR1 and CDR2: MDHEN and SYDVKM. The J segment lost 6 bases and the V segment lost 5 bases, leaving 10 bases of the junction unmatched. The CDR3 nucleotides read TGTGCCAGCAGTGTAACAGGGGGCAGGTTTGATGGCTACACCTTC. This gives the protein CASSVTGGRFDGYTF.

The rearrangement joins TRBV7-6 to TRBJ2-3, with 10 positions matching TRBD2. CDR3 length equals 16 residues. The V and J ends lost 5 bases and 0 bases, in that order; junction bases with no gene match: 5. Germline V gene lookup returns CDR1 SGHVS and CDR2 FNYEAQ. CDR3 residues: CASSRGLAASTDTQYF. In DNA, the CDR3 is TGTGCCAGCAGCCGCGGACTAGCGGCTAGCACAGATACGCAGTATTTT.

The chain employs TRBV7-9 and TRBJ2-7; 9 bases align to TRBD2. This CDR3 is 17 amino acids long. Germline CDR1 SEHNR, CDR2 FQNEAQ (reference sequence). V shed 1 base and J 6 bases; nucleotides not matched to a gene: 13. In nucleotides, the CDR3 is TGTGCCAGCAGCTTAGTAGAATATAGCGGGGGTAAAGGCGAGCAGTACTTC. It yields the protein CASSLVEYSGGKGEQYF. The whole variable domain, remainder taken from reference TRBV7-9 and TRBJ2-7, is DTGVSQNPRHKITKRGQNVTFRCDPISEHNRLYWYRQTLGQGPEFLTYFQNEAQLEKSRLLSDRFSAERPKGSFSTLEIQRTEQGDSAMYLCASSLVEYSGGKGEQYFGPGTRLTVT.